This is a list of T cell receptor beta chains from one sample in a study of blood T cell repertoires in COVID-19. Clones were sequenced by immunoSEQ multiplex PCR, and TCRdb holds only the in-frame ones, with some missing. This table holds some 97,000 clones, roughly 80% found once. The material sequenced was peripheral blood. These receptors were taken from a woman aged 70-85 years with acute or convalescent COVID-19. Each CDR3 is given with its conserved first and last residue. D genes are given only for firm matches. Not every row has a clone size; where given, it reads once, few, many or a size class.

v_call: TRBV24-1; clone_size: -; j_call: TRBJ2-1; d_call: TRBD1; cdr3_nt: TGTGCCGCAGCCGGGACAGCATACAATGAGCAGTTCTTC; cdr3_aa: CAAAGTAYNEQFF
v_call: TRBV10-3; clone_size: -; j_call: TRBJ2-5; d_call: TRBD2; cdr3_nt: TGTGCCATCAGCGGGACTAGCTTGCCCCAAGAGACCCAGTACTTC; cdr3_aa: CAISGTSLPQETQYF
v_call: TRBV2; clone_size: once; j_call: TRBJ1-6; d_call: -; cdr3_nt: TGTGCCAGCACTAAACAGGGTTCGAGGGATTCACCCCTCCACTTT; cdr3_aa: CASTKQGSRDSPLHF
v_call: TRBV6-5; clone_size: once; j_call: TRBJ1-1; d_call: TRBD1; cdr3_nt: TGTGCCAGCAGAAGGGGGCGGGAAGCTGAAGCTTTCTTT; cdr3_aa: CASRRGREAEAFF
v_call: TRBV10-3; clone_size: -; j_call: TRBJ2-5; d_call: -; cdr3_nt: TGTGCCATCAGTGAGTTGGAGGTCGGAGAGACCCAGTACTTC; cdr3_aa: CAISELEVGETQYF
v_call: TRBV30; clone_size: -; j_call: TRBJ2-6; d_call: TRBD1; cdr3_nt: TGTGCCTGGAAGGGACAGGCCATATACTCTGGGGCCAACGTCCTGACTTTC; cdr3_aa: CAWKGQAIYSGANVLTF
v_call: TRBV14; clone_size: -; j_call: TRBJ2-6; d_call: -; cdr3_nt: TGTGCCAGCGGCTGGGGCAGGGGAAGCCCTGGGGCCAACGTCCTGACTTTC; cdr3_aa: CASGWGRGSPGANVLTF
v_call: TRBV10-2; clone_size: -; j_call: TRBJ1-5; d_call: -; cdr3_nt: TGCGCCAGCGGCCTGAGGTTGGGGGGTAGCAATCAGCCCCAGCATTTT; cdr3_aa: CASGLRLGGSNQPQHF
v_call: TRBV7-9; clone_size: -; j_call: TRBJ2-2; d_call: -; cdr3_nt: TGTGCCAGCAGACGTTCGGACACAGGGCTCACCGGGGAGCTGTTTTTT; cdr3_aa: CASRRSDTGLTGELFF
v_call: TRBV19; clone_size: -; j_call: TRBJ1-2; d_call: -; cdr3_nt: TGTGCCAGTAGTATGAGTTACTATGGCTACACCTTC; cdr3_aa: CASSMSYYGYTF
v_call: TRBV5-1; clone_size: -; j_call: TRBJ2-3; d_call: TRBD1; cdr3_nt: TGCGCCAGCAGCTTGTATGGCACAGGGGGCAGAGATACGCAGTATTTT; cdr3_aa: CASSLYGTGGRDTQYF
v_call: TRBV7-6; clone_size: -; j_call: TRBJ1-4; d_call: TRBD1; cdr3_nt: TGTGCCAGCAGCCCAGGACAGGGATCGGTTCGGGAAAAACTGTTTTTT; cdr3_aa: CASSPGQGSVREKLFF
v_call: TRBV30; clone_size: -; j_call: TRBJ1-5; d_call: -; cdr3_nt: TGTGCCTGGAGCCTAGGGGACATTCCCAATCAGCCCCAGCATTTT; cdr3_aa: CAWSLGDIPNQPQHF
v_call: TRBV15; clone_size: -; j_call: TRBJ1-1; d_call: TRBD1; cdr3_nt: TGTGCCACCAGCAGAGATGGTACAGGGGACACTGAAGCTTTCTTT; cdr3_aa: CATSRDGTGDTEAFF
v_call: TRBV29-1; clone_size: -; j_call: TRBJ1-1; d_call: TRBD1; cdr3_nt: TGCAGCGTTACAGGGGTGGTCCGGGACGGAAAAGGGGGGACTGAAGCTTTCTTT; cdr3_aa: CSVTGVVRDGKGGTEAFF
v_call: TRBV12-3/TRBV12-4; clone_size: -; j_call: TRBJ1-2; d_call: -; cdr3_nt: TGTGCCAGCAGTCCCGGGACATTTTATGGCTACACCTTC; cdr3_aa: CASSPGTFYGYTF
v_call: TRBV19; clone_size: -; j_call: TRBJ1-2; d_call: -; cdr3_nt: TGTGCCAGTAGTGCCCGGGAGGTTCGTATCGGCGGCTACACCTTC; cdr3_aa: CASSAREVRIGGYTF
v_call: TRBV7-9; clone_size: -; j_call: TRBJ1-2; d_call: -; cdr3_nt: TGTGCCAGCAGCTTCGGCGGGGGCGATCGGGATGGCTACACCTTC; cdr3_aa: CASSFGGGDRDGYTF
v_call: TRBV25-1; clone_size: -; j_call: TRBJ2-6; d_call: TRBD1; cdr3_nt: TGTGCCAGCAGCTCGGGACAGGGGGTCTCTGGGGCCAACGTCCTGACTTTC; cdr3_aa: CASSSGQGVSGANVLTF
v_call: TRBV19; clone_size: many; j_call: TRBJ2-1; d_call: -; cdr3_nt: TGTGCCAGTAGTATGCTGCAGGGCATCAATGAGCAGTTCTTC; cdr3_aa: CASSMLQGINEQFF
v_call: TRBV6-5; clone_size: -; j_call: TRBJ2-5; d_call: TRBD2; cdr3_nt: TGTGCCAGTTACAGCGGGGGGGCCCCAGAGACCCAGTACTTC; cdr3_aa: CASYSGGAPETQYF
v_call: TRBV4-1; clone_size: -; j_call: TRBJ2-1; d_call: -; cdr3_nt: TGCGCCAGCAGCCAAACCTTACAGGGAAGCTCCTACAATGAGCAGTTCTTC; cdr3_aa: CASSQTLQGSSYNEQFF
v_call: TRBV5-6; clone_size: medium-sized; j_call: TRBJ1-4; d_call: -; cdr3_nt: TGTGCCAGCAGCCCCGGAGGTAGATTTGAAAAACTGTTTTTT; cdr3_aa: CASSPGGRFEKLFF
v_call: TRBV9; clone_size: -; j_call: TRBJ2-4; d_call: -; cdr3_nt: TGTGCCAGCAGCGGGGCGGGCTTAGCCAAAAACATTCAGTACTTC; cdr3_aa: CASSGAGLAKNIQYF
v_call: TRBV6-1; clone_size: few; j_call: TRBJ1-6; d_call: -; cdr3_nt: TGTGCCAGCAGTGAACTGGCGGGGCTCACCCTCCACTTT; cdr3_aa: CASSELAGLTLHF
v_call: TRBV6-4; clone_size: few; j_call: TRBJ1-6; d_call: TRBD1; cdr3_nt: TGTGCCAGCAGAGATCTTCAGACAGGGGGAGATTCACCCCTCCACTTT; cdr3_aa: CASRDLQTGGDSPLHF
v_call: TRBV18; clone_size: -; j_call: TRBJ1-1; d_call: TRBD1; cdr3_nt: TGTGCCAGCTCGGGACAGGGTGGATATGGGCAAACTGAAGCTTTCTTT; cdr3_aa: CASSGQGGYGQTEAFF
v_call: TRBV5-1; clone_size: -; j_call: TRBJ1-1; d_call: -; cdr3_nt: TGCGCCAGCAGCTTGGGGCAGGGGCTGAACACTGAAGCTTTCTTT; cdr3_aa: CASSLGQGLNTEAFF
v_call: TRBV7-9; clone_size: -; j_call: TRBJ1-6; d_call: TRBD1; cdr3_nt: TGTGCCAGCAGCTTAGCCCCCGGACAGGGCGGATCACCCCTCCACTTT; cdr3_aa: CASSLAPGQGGSPLHF
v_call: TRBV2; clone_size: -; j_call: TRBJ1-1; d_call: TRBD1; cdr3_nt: TGTGCCAGCACTAACAGGGGAAGGACTGAAGCTTTCTTT; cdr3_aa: CASTNRGRTEAFF
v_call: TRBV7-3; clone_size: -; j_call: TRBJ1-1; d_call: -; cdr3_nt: TGTGCCAGCAGCTTAGGGCACGGGAACACTGAAGCTTTCTTT; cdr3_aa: CASSLGHGNTEAFF
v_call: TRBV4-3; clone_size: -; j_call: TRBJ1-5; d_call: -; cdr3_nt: TGCGCCAGCAGCCAAGACAATGGCCGGAGGCCCCAGCATTTT; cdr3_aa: CASSQDNGRRPQHF
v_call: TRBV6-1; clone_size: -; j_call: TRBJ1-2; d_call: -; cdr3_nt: TGTGCCAGCAGTGACAGGGGAGACTATGGCTACACCTTC; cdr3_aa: CASSDRGDYGYTF
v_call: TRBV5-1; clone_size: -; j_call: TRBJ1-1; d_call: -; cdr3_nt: TGCGCCAGCAGCCCTAACGCTGGACAGAGTAACACTGAAGCTTTCTTT; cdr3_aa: CASSPNAGQSNTEAFF
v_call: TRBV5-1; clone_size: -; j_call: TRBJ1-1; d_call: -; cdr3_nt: TGCGCCAGCAGCTTACAGACCGAGAACACTGAAGCTTTCTTT; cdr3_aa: CASSLQTENTEAFF
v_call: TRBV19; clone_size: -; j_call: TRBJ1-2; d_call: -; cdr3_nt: TGTGCCAGTACCGCGGACATCGGCTCTAACTATGGCTACACCTTC; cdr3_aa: CASTADIGSNYGYTF
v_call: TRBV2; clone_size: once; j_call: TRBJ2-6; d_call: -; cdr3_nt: TGTGCCAGCAGGAGTATTCGGACAGCTGGGGCCAACGTCCTGACTTTC; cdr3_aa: CASRSIRTAGANVLTF
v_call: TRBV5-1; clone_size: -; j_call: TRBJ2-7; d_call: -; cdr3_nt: TGCGCCAGCAGCTCGCTACAGGGATCCAGAACCTACGAGCAGTACTTC; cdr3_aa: CASSSLQGSRTYEQYF
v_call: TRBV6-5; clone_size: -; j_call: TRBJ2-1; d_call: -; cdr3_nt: TGTGCCAGCAGTTACTCGGGGGGTACCCTCTACAATGAGCAGTTCTTC; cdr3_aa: CASSYSGGTLYNEQFF
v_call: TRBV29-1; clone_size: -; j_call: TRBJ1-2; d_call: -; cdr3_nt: TGCAGCGTACCCCTTCGGGGGGGGGCGGGCGGCTACACCTTC; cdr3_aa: CSVPLRGGAGGYTF
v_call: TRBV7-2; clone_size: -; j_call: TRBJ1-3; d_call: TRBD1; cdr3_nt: TGTGCCAGCAGCTTGGGACAGGCGGACTCTGGAAACACCATATATTTT; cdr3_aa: CASSLGQADSGNTIYF
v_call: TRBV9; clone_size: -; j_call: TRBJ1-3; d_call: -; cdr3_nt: TGTGCCAGCAGCGTAGTAGGGGACTCTGGAAACACCATATATTTT; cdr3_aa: CASSVVGDSGNTIYF
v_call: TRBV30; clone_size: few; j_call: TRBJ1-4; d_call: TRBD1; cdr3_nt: TGTGCCTGGGGTTGGACAGGCAATGATGAAAAACTGTTTTTT; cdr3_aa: CAWGWTGNDEKLFF
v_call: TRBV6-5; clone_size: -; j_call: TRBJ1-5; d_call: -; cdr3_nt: TGTGCCAGCACCTCAGTTTCGTCGGGTCAGCCCCAGCATTTT; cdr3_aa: CASTSVSSGQPQHF
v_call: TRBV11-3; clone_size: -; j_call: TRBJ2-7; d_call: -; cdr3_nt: TGTGCCAGCAGCCTGAGGGGGAGCGGGGATACCTACGAGCAGTACTTC; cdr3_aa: CASSLRGSGDTYEQYF
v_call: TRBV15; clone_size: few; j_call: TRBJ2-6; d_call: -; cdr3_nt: TGTGCCACCAGCAGAGAGGTGGCTTCTGGGGCCAACGTCCTGACTTTC; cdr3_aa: CATSREVASGANVLTF
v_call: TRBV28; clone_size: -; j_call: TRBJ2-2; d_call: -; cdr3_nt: TGTGCCAGCAGGGGGCAAGGCACCGGGGAGCTGTTTTTT; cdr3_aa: CASRGQGTGELFF
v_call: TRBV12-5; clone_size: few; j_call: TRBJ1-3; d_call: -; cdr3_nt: TGTGCTAGTGGTACAGCCTCTGGAAACACCATATATTTT; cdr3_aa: CASGTASGNTIYF
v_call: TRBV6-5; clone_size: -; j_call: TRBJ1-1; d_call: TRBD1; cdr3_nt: TGTGCCAGCAGTTTCCAGGGGGGCACTGAAGCTTTCTTT; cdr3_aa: CASSFQGGTEAFF
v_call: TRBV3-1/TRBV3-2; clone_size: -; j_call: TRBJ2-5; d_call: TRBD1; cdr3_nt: TGTGCCAGCAGCCAGAGACAGGGCTTAAAGACCCAGTACTTC; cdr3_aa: CASSQRQGLKTQYF
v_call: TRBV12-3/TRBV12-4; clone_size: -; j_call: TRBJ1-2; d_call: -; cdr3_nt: TGTGCCAGCAGTAGAAGAGAGGGCTACACCTTC; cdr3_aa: CASSRREGYTF
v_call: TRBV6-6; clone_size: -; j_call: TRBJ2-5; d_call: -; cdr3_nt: TGTGCCAGCAGCCCCAGGGAGACCCAGTACTTC; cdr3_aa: CASSPRETQYF
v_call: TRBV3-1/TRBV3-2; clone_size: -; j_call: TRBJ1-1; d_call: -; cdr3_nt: TGTGCCAGCAGCCAAACACAGGGAAGGACTGAAGCTTTCTTT; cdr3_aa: CASSQTQGRTEAFF
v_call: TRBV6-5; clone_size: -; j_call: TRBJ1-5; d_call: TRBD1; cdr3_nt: TGTGCCAGCAGTTACCCCCTTTGGACAGGAAATCAGCCCCAGCATTTT; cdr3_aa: CASSYPLWTGNQPQHF